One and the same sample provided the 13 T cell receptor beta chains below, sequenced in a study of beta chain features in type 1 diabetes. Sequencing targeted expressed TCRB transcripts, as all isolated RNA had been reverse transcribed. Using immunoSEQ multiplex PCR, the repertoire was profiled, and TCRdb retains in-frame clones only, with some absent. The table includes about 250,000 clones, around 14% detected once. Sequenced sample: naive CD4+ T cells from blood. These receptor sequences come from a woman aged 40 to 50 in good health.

The CDR3 DNA follows: TGTGCCAGCTCACCTCAAACAGATACGCAGTATTTT. Protein product: CASSPQTDTQYF. This rearrangement joins TRBV18 to TRBJ2-3; no reliable D call. Germline assignment: CDR1 KGHSH and CDR2 LQKENI. CDR3 length equals 12 residues. V shed 3 bases and J shed 3 bases, with 4 bases lying between them.

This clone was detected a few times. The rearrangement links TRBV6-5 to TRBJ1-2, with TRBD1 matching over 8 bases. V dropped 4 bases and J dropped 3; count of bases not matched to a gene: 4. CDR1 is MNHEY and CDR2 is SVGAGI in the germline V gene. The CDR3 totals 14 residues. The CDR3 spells CASSSQTGDYGYTF. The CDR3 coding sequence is TGTGCCAGCAGTTCTCAGACAGGGGACTATGGCTACACCTTC.

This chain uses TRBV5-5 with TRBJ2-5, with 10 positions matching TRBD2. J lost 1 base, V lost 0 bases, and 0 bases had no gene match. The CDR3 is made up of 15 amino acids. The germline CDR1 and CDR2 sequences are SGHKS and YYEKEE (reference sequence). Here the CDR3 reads CASSLGTSGQETQYF. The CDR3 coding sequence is TGTGCCAGCAGCTTGGGGACTAGCGGCCAAGAGACCCAGTACTTC.

The CDR3: CASSTPSPVNTEAFF. In DNA, the CDR3 is TGTGCCAGCAGCACCCCGAGCCCCGTGAACACTGAAGCTTTCTTT. The chain is built from TRBV7-8 and TRBJ1-1, with unresolved D. V dropped 5 bases and J dropped 0 bases, with 13 bases sitting between them. Germline lookup yields CDR1 SGHVS and CDR2 FQNEAQ. CDR3 length: 15 residues.

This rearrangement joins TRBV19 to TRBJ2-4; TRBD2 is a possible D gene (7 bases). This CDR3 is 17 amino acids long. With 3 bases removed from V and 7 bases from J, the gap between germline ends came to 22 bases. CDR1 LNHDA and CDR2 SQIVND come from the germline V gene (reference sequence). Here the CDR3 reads CASSINPLLRGLNIQYF. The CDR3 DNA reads TGTGCCAGTAGTATCAACCCCCTATTGCGGGGGCTTAACATTCAGTACTTC.

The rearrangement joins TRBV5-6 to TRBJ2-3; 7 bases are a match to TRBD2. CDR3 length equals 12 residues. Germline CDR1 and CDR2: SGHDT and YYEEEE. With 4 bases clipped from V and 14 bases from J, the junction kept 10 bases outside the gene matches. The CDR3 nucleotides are TGTGCCAGCAGCCTCAGCGGGGCGATAAGGTATTTT. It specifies CASSLSGAIRYF.

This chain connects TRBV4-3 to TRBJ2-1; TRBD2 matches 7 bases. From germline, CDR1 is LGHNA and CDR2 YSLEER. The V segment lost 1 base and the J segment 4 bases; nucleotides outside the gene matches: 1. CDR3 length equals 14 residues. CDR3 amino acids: CASSQAGGYNEQFF. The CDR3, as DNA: TGCGCCAGCAGCCAAGCCGGGGGGTACAATGAGCAGTTCTTC.

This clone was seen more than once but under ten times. The CDR3 region has the DNA TGTGCCAGCTCACCGAAGCAGGGGGCGCGGACTGAAGCTTTCTTT. Its protein is CASSPKQGARTEAFF. The chain is built from TRBV18 and TRBJ1-1; 8 bases align to TRBD1. The CDR3 has 15 residues. The germline V gene has CDR1 KGHSH and CDR2 LQKENI. Losses at the gene ends were 3 bases for V and 5 bases for J; bases not matched to a gene: 8.

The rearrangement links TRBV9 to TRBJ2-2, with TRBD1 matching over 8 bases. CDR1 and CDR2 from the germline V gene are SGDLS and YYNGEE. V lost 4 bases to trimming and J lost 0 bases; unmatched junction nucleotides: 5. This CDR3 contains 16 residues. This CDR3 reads CASSPGGRANTGELFF. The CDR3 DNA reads TGTGCCAGCAGCCCAGGGGGCCGGGCGAACACCGGGGAGCTGTTTTTT.

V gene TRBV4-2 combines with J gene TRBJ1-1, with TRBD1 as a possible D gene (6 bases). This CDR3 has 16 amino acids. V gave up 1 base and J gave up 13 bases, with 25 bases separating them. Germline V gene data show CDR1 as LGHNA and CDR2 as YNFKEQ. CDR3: CASSQAGGLVNSRDFF. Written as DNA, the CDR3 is TGTGCCAGCAGCCAAGCGGGGGGGCTGGTCAACTCCCGTGATTTCTTT.

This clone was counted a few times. CDR3 in amino acids: CASSDVVYSRGYTF. The CDR3 nucleotides read TGTGCCAGCAGTGATGTGGTCTACTCCCGAGGCTACACCTTC. The chain joins TRBV2 to TRBJ1-2; D is uncertain. Germline V CDR1 and CDR2: SNHLY, FYNNEI. This CDR3 region has 14 residues. The germline V and J ends were trimmed by 3 bases and 8 bases, with 16 bases remaining between them.

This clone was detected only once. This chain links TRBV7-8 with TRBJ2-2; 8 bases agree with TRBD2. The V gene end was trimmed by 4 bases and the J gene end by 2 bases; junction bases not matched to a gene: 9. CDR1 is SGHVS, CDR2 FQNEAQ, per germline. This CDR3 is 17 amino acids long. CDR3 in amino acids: CASSSRGGTANTGELFF. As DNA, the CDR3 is TGTGCCAGCAGCTCACGGGGGGGGACGGCAAACACCGGGGAGCTGTTTTTT.

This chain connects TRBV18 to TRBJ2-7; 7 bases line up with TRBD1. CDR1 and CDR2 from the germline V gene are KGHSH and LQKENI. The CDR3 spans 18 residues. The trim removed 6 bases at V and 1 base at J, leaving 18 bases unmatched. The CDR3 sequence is CASSHSPMSPGQSYEQYF. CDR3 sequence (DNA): TGTGCCAGCTCCCATTCACCTATGTCTCCGGGACAGTCCTACGAGCAGTACTTC. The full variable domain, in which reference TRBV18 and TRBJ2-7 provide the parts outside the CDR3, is NAGVMQNPRHLVRRRGQEARLRCSPMKGHSHVYWYRQLPEEGLKFMVYLQKENIIDESGMPKERFSAEFPKEGPSILRIQQVVRGDSAAYFCASSHSPMSPGQSYEQYFGPGTRLTVT.